The rows below give T cell receptor beta chains drawn from one sample of a study of identical twins. TCRdb independently ran MiXCR on the 5' RACE reads; one entry per CDR3 protein. The sample records about 480,000 distinct CDR3 sequences, more than 13% being singletons. These data also formed part of another study, on yellow fever vaccine responses in identical twins.

Sequenced input: CD4+ T cells sorted from blood. These TCRs come from a woman aged 18 to 35 in good health. CDR3s include the opening cysteine and the closing phenylalanine or tryptophan. The D gene is left open where the match is weak. Clone size, where shown, is once, few, many, or a class for clones that have expanded.

cdr3_aa: CASSSPLGDLYNEQFF; cdr3_nt: TGTGCCAGCAGCTCACCTCTGGGAGACCTCTACAATGAGCAGTTCTTC; clone_size: -; v_call: TRBV7-6; j_call: TRBJ2-1; d_call: -
cdr3_aa: CAISESAGGGGEKLFF; cdr3_nt: TGTGCCATCAGTGAATCTGCCGGGGGAGGCGGCGAAAAACTGTTTTTT; clone_size: many; v_call: TRBV10-3; j_call: TRBJ1-4; d_call: -
cdr3_aa: CASSEWAGGGYNEQFF; cdr3_nt: TGTGCCAGCAGTGAATGGGCGGGAGGAGGATACAATGAGCAGTTCTTC; clone_size: -; v_call: TRBV6-1; j_call: TRBJ2-1; d_call: TRBD2
cdr3_aa: CASGQGGSGANVLTF; cdr3_nt: TGTGCCAGCGGACAGGGAGGTTCTGGGGCCAACGTCCTGACTTTC; clone_size: -; v_call: TRBV28; j_call: TRBJ2-6; d_call: TRBD1
cdr3_aa: CASSPRGGRDSYNEQFF; cdr3_nt: TGCGCCAGCAGCCCGCGGGGGGGCAGAGACTCCTACAATGAGCAGTTCTTC; clone_size: few; v_call: TRBV5-1; j_call: TRBJ2-1; d_call: TRBD2
cdr3_aa: CASSQEPRDNEQFF; cdr3_nt: TGCGCCAGCAGCCAAGAGCCTAGGGACAATGAGCAGTTCTTC; clone_size: -; v_call: TRBV4-1; j_call: TRBJ2-1; d_call: -
cdr3_aa: CASSLGQGAVFEAFF; cdr3_nt: TGTGCCAGCAGCTTAGGACAGGGGGCTGTTTTTGAAGCTTTCTTT; clone_size: -; v_call: TRBV5-5; j_call: TRBJ1-1; d_call: TRBD1
cdr3_aa: CASSPAASRGDEQFF; cdr3_nt: TGCGCCAGCAGCCCCGCGGCAAGTAGGGGTGATGAGCAGTTCTTC; clone_size: -; v_call: TRBV4-3; j_call: TRBJ2-1; d_call: -
cdr3_aa: CASSGTGIQETQYF; cdr3_nt: TGTGCCAGCAGCGGCACAGGGATCCAAGAGACCCAGTACTTC; clone_size: -; v_call: TRBV5-6; j_call: TRBJ2-5; d_call: -
cdr3_aa: CASSLDPNSYEQYF; cdr3_nt: TGTGCCAGCAGCTTGGATCCCAACTCCTACGAGCAGTACTTC; clone_size: few; v_call: TRBV5-6; j_call: TRBJ2-7; d_call: -
cdr3_aa: CASSLVGGDGEQYF; cdr3_nt: TGCGCCAGCAGCTTGGTTGGAGGGGACGGCGAGCAGTACTTC; clone_size: -; v_call: TRBV5-1; j_call: TRBJ2-7; d_call: -
cdr3_aa: CSARSVETQYF; cdr3_nt: TGCAGTGCTCGCTCGGTGGAGACCCAGTACTTC; clone_size: -; v_call: TRBV20-1; j_call: TRBJ2-5; d_call: -
cdr3_aa: CSVESPWGGAGTDTQYF; cdr3_nt: TGCAGCGTTGAATCCCCCTGGGGGGGGGCCGGGACAGATACGCAGTATTTT; clone_size: few; v_call: TRBV29-1; j_call: TRBJ2-3; d_call: -
cdr3_aa: CASSPAPGFGNTIYF; cdr3_nt: TGTGCCAGCAGCCCCGCCCCGGGATTCGGAAACACCATATATTTT; clone_size: -; v_call: TRBV5-6; j_call: TRBJ1-3; d_call: -
cdr3_aa: CASSALAADTQYF; cdr3_nt: TGCGCCAGCAGTGCACTAGCTGCAGATACGCAGTATTTT; clone_size: -; v_call: TRBV10-2; j_call: TRBJ2-3; d_call: -
cdr3_aa: CASSLLNPQETQYF; cdr3_nt: TGTGCCAGCAGTTTGTTAAATCCCCAAGAGACCCAGTACTTC; clone_size: -; v_call: TRBV28; j_call: TRBJ2-5; d_call: -
cdr3_aa: CASSSTKGQGAYNEQFF; cdr3_nt: TGTGCCAGCAGCTCCACGAAAGGACAGGGGGCCTACAATGAGCAGTTCTTC; clone_size: few; v_call: TRBV13; j_call: TRBJ2-1; d_call: TRBD1
cdr3_aa: CASSYTTKQGANTGELFF; cdr3_nt: TGTGCCAGCAGTTACACCACCAAGCAGGGGGCAAACACCGGGGAGCTGTTTTTT; clone_size: few; v_call: TRBV6-2/TRBV6-3; j_call: TRBJ2-2; d_call: TRBD1
cdr3_aa: CASTRQGIQFF; cdr3_nt: TGTGCCAGCACCCGACAGGGGATTCAGTTCTTC; clone_size: -; v_call: TRBV6-2/TRBV6-3; j_call: TRBJ2-1; d_call: TRBD1
cdr3_aa: CASSFLSGGAKADTQYF; cdr3_nt: TGCGCCAGCAGCTTCCTGAGCGGGGGGGCTAAGGCAGATACGCAGTATTTT; clone_size: -; v_call: TRBV5-1; j_call: TRBJ2-3; d_call: TRBD2
cdr3_aa: CAISGVYEQYF; cdr3_nt: TGTGCCATCAGTGGTGTGTACGAGCAGTACTTC; clone_size: -; v_call: TRBV10-3; j_call: TRBJ2-7; d_call: -
cdr3_aa: CASSLTGGSLNEQFF; cdr3_nt: TGTGCCAGCTCGCTTACGGGGGGATCCCTCAATGAGCAGTTCTTC; clone_size: -; v_call: TRBV18; j_call: TRBJ2-1; d_call: TRBD2
cdr3_aa: CSARLQGKGEQYF; cdr3_nt: TGCAGTGCTAGATTACAGGGGAAAGGCGAGCAGTACTTC; clone_size: few; v_call: TRBV20-1; j_call: TRBJ2-7; d_call: TRBD1
cdr3_aa: CASSLGGGFTDTQYF; cdr3_nt: TGTGCCAGCAGCTTAGGCGGGGGATTCACAGATACGCAGTATTTT; clone_size: -; v_call: TRBV7-2; j_call: TRBJ2-3; d_call: TRBD2
cdr3_aa: CASSKRQPTEAFF; cdr3_nt: TGTGCCAGTAGTAAGAGACAGCCCACTGAAGCTTTCTTT; clone_size: -; v_call: TRBV19; j_call: TRBJ1-1; d_call: -
cdr3_aa: CASSQGDRVNEQFF; cdr3_nt: TGTGCCAGCAGCCAAGGGGACAGGGTCAATGAGCAGTTCTTC; clone_size: few; v_call: TRBV14; j_call: TRBJ2-1; d_call: TRBD1
cdr3_aa: CASSEWGQLTDTQYF; cdr3_nt: TGTGCCAGCAGTGAGTGGGGACAGCTCACAGATACGCAGTATTTT; clone_size: few; v_call: TRBV7-8; j_call: TRBJ2-3; d_call: TRBD1
cdr3_aa: CASSSGQLYTGELFF; cdr3_nt: TGCGCCAGCAGTTCCGGACAGCTTTACACCGGGGAGCTGTTTTTT; clone_size: many; v_call: TRBV5-1; j_call: TRBJ2-2; d_call: -
cdr3_aa: CASSQDWWAGNTEAFF; cdr3_nt: TGTGCCAGCAGCCAAGATTGGTGGGCGGGGAACACTGAAGCTTTCTTT; clone_size: many; v_call: TRBV14; j_call: TRBJ1-1; d_call: -
cdr3_aa: CSVEGQGLRNTQYF; cdr3_nt: TGCAGCGTTGAGGGACAGGGTTTGAGGAATACGCAGTATTTT; clone_size: many; v_call: TRBV29-1; j_call: TRBJ2-3; d_call: TRBD1
cdr3_aa: CASNSDHNEQFF; cdr3_nt: TGTGCCAGCAATAGTGACCACAATGAGCAGTTCTTC; clone_size: few; v_call: TRBV2; j_call: TRBJ2-1; d_call: -
cdr3_aa: CSVEDLRTGGFYGTDTQYF; cdr3_nt: TGCAGCGTTGAAGATTTGCGGACAGGGGGATTCTATGGGACAGATACGCAGTATTTT; clone_size: -; v_call: TRBV29-1; j_call: TRBJ2-3; d_call: TRBD1
cdr3_aa: CASSYSQGNYEQYF; cdr3_nt: TGTGCCAGCAGTTACTCGCAAGGAAACTACGAGCAGTACTTC; clone_size: -; v_call: TRBV6-5; j_call: TRBJ2-7; d_call: -
cdr3_aa: CASTRTSGRNNEQFF; cdr3_nt: TGTGCCAGCACCCGGACTAGCGGGAGAAACAATGAGCAGTTCTTC; clone_size: -; v_call: TRBV28; j_call: TRBJ2-1; d_call: TRBD2
cdr3_aa: CASSQGGGLAGGTGSYEQYF; cdr3_nt: TGCGCCAGCAGCCAAGGGGGGGGTCTAGCTGGAGGGACGGGGTCCTACGAGCAGTACTTC; clone_size: -; v_call: TRBV4-1; j_call: TRBJ2-7; d_call: TRBD2
cdr3_aa: CASRGDVNEKLFF; cdr3_nt: TGTGCCAGCAGGGGGGACGTCAATGAAAAACTGTTTTTT; clone_size: -; v_call: TRBV2; j_call: TRBJ1-4; d_call: -
cdr3_aa: CASGQGAQTGAPLHF; cdr3_nt: TGTGCCAGCGGACAGGGGGCGCAGACGGGAGCACCCCTCCACTTT; clone_size: -; v_call: TRBV28; j_call: TRBJ1-6; d_call: TRBD1
cdr3_aa: CASRPPHQGDTEAFF; cdr3_nt: TGTGCCAGCAGACCTCCACATCAGGGGGACACTGAAGCTTTCTTT; clone_size: -; v_call: TRBV6-1; j_call: TRBJ1-1; d_call: TRBD1
cdr3_aa: CASSQTGGEQFF; cdr3_nt: TGTGCCAGCAGCCAGACCGGAGGTGAGCAGTTCTTC; clone_size: -; v_call: TRBV11-3; j_call: TRBJ2-1; d_call: -
cdr3_aa: CASSEGTSGRNEQFF; cdr3_nt: TGCGCCAGCAGCGAAGGGACTAGCGGGAGAAATGAGCAGTTCTTC; clone_size: few; v_call: TRBV5-1; j_call: TRBJ2-1; d_call: TRBD2
cdr3_aa: CASRGQNSYEQYF; cdr3_nt: TGTGCCAGCCGGGGGCAAAACTCCTACGAGCAGTACTTC; clone_size: many; v_call: TRBV12-3/TRBV12-4; j_call: TRBJ2-7; d_call: -
cdr3_aa: CSASANTYQETQYF; cdr3_nt: TGCAGTGCTAGTGCCAATACCTACCAAGAGACCCAGTACTTC; clone_size: few; v_call: TRBV20-1; j_call: TRBJ2-5; d_call: -
cdr3_aa: CASRLGQGSNQPQHF; cdr3_nt: TGTGCCAGCAGATTGGGACAGGGGAGCAATCAGCCCCAGCATTTT; clone_size: -; v_call: TRBV6-1; j_call: TRBJ1-5; d_call: TRBD1
cdr3_aa: CATSDLGTDTQYF; cdr3_nt: TGTGCCACCAGTGATTTAGGCACAGATACGCAGTATTTT; clone_size: many; v_call: TRBV24-1; j_call: TRBJ2-3; d_call: -
cdr3_aa: CASSSLEGARGYTF; cdr3_nt: TGTGCCAGCTCATCTCTTGAGGGAGCACGTGGCTACACCTTC; clone_size: -; v_call: TRBV18; j_call: TRBJ1-2; d_call: -
cdr3_aa: CASSRTGTAQPQHF; cdr3_nt: TGTGCCAGCAGTCGTACCGGGACAGCTCAGCCCCAGCATTTT; clone_size: many; v_call: TRBV27; j_call: TRBJ1-5; d_call: TRBD1
cdr3_aa: CASSLGLVSYEQYF; cdr3_nt: TGTGCCAGCAGCCTCGGACTAGTCTCCTACGAGCAGTACTTC; clone_size: -; v_call: TRBV7-8; j_call: TRBJ2-7; d_call: TRBD2
cdr3_aa: CASSLSSGQETQYF; cdr3_nt: TGCGCCAGCAGCTTGTCCTCGGGGCAAGAGACCCAGTACTTC; clone_size: many; v_call: TRBV5-1; j_call: TRBJ2-5; d_call: -
cdr3_aa: CSAREALQETQYF; cdr3_nt: TGCAGTGCTAGAGAGGCCCTCCAAGAGACCCAGTACTTC; clone_size: many; v_call: TRBV20-1; j_call: TRBJ2-5; d_call: -
cdr3_aa: CASSYSLAGRTGELFF; cdr3_nt: TGTGCCAGCAGTTACTCGCTAGCGGGACGGACCGGGGAGCTGTTTTTT; clone_size: -; v_call: TRBV6-5; j_call: TRBJ2-2; d_call: TRBD2
cdr3_aa: CASSLVGYSGANVLTF; cdr3_nt: TGTGCCAGCAGCTTAGTCGGTTACTCTGGGGCCAACGTCCTGACTTTC; clone_size: -; v_call: TRBV7-8; j_call: TRBJ2-6; d_call: -
cdr3_aa: CASRNGRVWDRGSKTQYF; cdr3_nt: TGCGCCAGCAGGAATGGTAGGGTGTGGGACAGGGGCTCGAAGACCCAGTACTTC; clone_size: -; v_call: TRBV5-1; j_call: TRBJ2-5; d_call: TRBD1
cdr3_aa: CSAGGGGPRREQYF; cdr3_nt: TGCAGTGCTGGGGGGGGAGGGCCTCGGAGGGAGCAGTACTTC; clone_size: -; v_call: TRBV20-1; j_call: TRBJ2-7; d_call: TRBD2
cdr3_aa: CASSLIRGGEQYF; cdr3_nt: TGTGCCAGCAGTTTGATCAGGGGGGGGGAGCAGTACTTC; clone_size: once; v_call: TRBV27; j_call: TRBJ2-7; d_call: -